The sequence of this T cell receptor (beta chain) was determined in a study of CD8 T cells in Susac syndrome. Study findings and constraints: An acknowledgment was made by the study that its TCR sequencing and HLA analysis involved relatively few individuals.

RNA amounts of 0.5 to 1 ug underwent reverse transcription with random hexamers. By means of immunoSEQ multiplex PCR, TCR beta CDR3 spanning 54 Vbeta and 13 Jbeta underwent amplification. TCRdb re-called the immunoSEQ multiplex PCR reads with MiXCR, one entry per CDR3 protein. The repertoire includes 170,000 or so distinct CDR3 sequences, approximately 95% of them detected once, and less than 0.2% sits in the top ten. V lost 3 bases and J lost 4; bases outside the gene matches: 4. The CDR3 runs 14 residues. Germline loops: CDR1 SQVTM, CDR2 ANQGSEA. Points on this clonotype: Its antigen is as yet unknown.

The chain has TRBV29-1 and TRBJ2-1, with TRBD2 matching 9 bases. This clonotype was obtained from a human donor with multiple sclerosis. Sequencing input: CD8+ T cells from PBMCs. CDR3 in amino acids: CSVDGLAGYNEQFF. The CDR3 DNA is TGCAGCGTTGACGGGCTAGCGGGGTACAATGAGCAGTTCTTC.